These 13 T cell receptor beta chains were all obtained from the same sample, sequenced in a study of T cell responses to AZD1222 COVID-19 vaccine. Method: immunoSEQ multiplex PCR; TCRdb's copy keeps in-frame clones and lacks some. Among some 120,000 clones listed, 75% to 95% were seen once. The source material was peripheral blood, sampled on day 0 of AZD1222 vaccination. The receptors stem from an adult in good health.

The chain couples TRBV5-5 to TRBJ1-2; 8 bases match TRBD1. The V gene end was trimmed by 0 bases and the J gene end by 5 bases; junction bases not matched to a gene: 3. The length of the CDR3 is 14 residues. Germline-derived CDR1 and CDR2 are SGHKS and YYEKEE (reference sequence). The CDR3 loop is CASSLVRGQYGYTF. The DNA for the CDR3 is TGTGCCAGCAGCTTGGTCAGGGGGCAATATGGCTACACCTTC.

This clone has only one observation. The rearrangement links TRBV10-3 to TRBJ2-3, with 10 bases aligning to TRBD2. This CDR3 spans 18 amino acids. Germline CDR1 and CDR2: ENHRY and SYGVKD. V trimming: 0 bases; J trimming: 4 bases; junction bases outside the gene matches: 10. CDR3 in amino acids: CAISESEVRAGGSDTQYF. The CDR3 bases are TGTGCCATCAGTGAGTCAGAGGTTCGAGCGGGAGGGTCAGATACGCAGTATTTT.

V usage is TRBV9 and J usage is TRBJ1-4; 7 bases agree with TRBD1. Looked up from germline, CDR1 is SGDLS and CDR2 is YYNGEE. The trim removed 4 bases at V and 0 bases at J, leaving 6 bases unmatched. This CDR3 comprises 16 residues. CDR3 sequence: CASSPRDRATNEKLFF. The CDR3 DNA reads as TGTGCCAGCAGCCCGAGGGACAGAGCAACTAATGAAAAACTGTTTTTT.

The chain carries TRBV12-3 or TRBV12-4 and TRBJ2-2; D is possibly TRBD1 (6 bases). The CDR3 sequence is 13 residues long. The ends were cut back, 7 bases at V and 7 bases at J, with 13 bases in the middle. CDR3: CASTRQADGELFF. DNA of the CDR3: TGTGCCAGCACGAGACAGGCTGACGGGGAGCTGTTTTTT.

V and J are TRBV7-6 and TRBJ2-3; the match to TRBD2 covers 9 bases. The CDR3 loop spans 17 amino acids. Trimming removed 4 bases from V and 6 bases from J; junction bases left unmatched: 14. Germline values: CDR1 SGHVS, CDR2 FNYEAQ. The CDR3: CASSSHLSGRIPDTQYF. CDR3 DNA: TGTGCCAGCAGCTCCCACCTCAGCGGGAGGATCCCCGATACGCAGTATTTT.

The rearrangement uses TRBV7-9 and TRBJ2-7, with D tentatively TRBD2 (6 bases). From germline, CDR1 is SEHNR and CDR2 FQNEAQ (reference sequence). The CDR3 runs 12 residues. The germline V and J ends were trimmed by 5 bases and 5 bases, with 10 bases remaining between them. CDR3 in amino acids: CASSARLDEQYF. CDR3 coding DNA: TGTGCCAGCAGCGCGAGACTAGACGAGCAGTACTTC.

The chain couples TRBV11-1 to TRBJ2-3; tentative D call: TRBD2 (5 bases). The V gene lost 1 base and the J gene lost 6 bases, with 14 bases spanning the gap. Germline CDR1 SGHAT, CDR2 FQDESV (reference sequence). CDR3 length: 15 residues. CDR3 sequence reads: CASSLVEEGSDTQYF. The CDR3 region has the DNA TGTGCCAGCAGCTTAGTTGAAGAGGGATCCGATACGCAGTATTTT.

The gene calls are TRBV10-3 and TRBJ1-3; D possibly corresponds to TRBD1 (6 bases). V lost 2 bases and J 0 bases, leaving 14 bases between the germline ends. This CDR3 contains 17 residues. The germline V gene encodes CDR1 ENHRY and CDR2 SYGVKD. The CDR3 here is CAISEPQGKGSGNTIYF. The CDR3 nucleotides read TGTGCCATCAGTGAGCCACAGGGAAAAGGCTCTGGAAACACCATATATTTT.

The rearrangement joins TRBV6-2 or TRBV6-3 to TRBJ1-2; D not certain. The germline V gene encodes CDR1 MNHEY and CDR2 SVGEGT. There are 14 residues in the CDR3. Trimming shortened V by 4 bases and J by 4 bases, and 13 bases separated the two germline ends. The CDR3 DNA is TGTGCCAGCAGTTCCGCGGACCGGGTCTATGGCTACACCTTC. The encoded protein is CASSSADRVYGYTF.

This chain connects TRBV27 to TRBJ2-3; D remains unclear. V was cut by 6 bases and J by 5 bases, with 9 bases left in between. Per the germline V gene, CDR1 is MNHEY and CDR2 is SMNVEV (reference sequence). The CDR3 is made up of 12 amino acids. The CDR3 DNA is TGTGCCAGCAGGGCGTCGGGAGATACGCAGTATTTT. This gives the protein CASRASGDTQYF.

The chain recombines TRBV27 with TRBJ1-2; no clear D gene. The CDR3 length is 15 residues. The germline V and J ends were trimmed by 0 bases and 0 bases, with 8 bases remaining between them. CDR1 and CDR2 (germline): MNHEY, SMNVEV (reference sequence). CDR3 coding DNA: TGTGCCAGCAGTTTATCGGGGTTTGCTAACTATGGCTACACCTTC. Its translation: CASSLSGFANYGYTF.

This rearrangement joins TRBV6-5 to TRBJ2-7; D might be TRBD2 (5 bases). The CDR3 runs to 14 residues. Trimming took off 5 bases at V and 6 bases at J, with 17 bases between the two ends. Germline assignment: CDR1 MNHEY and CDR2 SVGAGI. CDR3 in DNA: TGTGCCAGCAGTCCCGGAGGTAAAAGTGGCGAGCAGTACTTC. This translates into CASSPGGKSGEQYF.

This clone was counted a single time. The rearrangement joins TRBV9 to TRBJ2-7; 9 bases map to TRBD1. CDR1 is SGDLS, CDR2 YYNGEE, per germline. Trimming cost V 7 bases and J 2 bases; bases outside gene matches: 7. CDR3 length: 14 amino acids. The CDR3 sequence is CASLTGTGTYEQYF. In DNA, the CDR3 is TGTGCCAGCCTAACCGGGACAGGGACCTACGAGCAGTACTTC. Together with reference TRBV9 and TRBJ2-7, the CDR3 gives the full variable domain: DSGVTQTPKHLITATGQRVTLRCSPRSGDLSVYWYQQSLDQGLQFLIQYYNGEERAKGNILERFSAQQFPDLHSELNLSSLELGDSALYFCASLTGTGTYEQYFGPGTRLTVT.